This is a list of T cell receptor beta chains from one sample in a study of blood T cell repertoires in COVID-19. Assay used: immunoSEQ multiplex PCR; TCRdb lists only in-frame clones, some missing. The sample carries around 250,000 clones, approximately 90% recorded once. The source material was PBMCs or T cells enriched from blood (not recorded which). These TCRs come from a human donor in a cohort exposed to, infected with or recovered from COVID-19 (not recorded which). The donor label of this sample is uncertain. Both conserved end residues are part of each CDR3. A D gene is named only where the DNA matches it firmly. Clone size is not always given. Where it is, it says once, few, many or a class for expanded clones.

d_gene	v_gene	j_gene	abundance	CDR3aa	CDR3nt
-	TRBV6-2/TRBV6-3	TRBJ2-1	-	CASSPSTTRREFF	TGTGCCAGCAGTCCCTCAACGACTAGGAGGGAGTTCTTC
-	TRBV10-3	TRBJ1-4	once	CAIIPEQGNEKLFF	TGTGCCATCATCCCCGAGCAGGGGAACGAAAAACTGTTTTTT
TRBD1	TRBV20-1	TRBJ1-1	-	CSAGEQGQAFF	TGCAGTGCTGGAGAACAGGGGCAGGCTTTCTTT
TRBD2	TRBV5-1	TRBJ2-5	-	CASSLAGELAGPLGTQYF	TGCGCCAGCAGCTTGGCGGGAGAACTAGCGGGCCCACTAGGGACCCAGTACTTC
-	TRBV5-1	TRBJ1-4	-	CASSLGGTETNEKLFF	TGCGCCAGCAGCTTGGGGGGGACTGAAACTAATGAAAAACTGTTTTTT
-	TRBV6-5	TRBJ1-1	-	CATLTVDAEAFF	TGTGCCACCTTGACAGTGGACGCTGAAGCTTTCTTT
TRBD2	TRBV7-3	TRBJ2-1	-	CASSLPSWTSGGGEQFF	TGTGCCAGCAGCTTACCCAGTTGGACTAGCGGGGGCGGAGAGCAGTTCTTC
-	TRBV5-5	TRBJ1-4	-	CASSSNQGKEKLFF	TGTGCCAGCAGCTCCAATCAGGGGAAAGAAAAACTGTTTTTT
TRBD1	TRBV5-6	TRBJ1-2	-	CASSFWTGGASYGYTF	TGTGCCAGCAGCTTCTGGACAGGGGGCGCGAGCTATGGCTACACCTTC
TRBD1	TRBV2	TRBJ1-3	-	CASTEDRAGNTIYF	TGTGCCAGCACTGAGGACAGGGCTGGAAACACCATATATTTT
-	TRBV10-3	TRBJ1-1	-	CASEDSRNTEAFF	TGTGCCAGCGAGGACAGCCGAAACACTGAAGCTTTCTTT
-	TRBV19	TRBJ2-7	few	CASSIVGGTYEQYF	TGTGCCAGTAGTATAGTTGGCGGTACCTACGAGCAGTACTTC
-	TRBV2	TRBJ1-6	-	CASSGVSGGGSPLHF	TGTGCCAGCAGTGGTGTATCGGGCGGGGGTTCACCCCTCCACTTT
-	TRBV7-9	TRBJ2-3	once	CASSLLDPPHTQYF	TGTGCCAGCAGCTTACTAGATCCCCCCCATACGCAGTATTTT
-	TRBV19	TRBJ1-5	-	CASSLGSYSNQPQHF	TGTGCCAGTAGCCTGGGGAGTTATAGCAATCAGCCCCAGCATTTT
TRBD2	TRBV19	TRBJ2-3	-	CASSIVGLAILGSTDTQYF	TGTGCCAGTAGTATAGTGGGACTAGCAATTTTAGGGAGCACAGATACGCAGTATTTT